This TCR beta chain was retrieved from a study of T cell repertoires in aging, cancer and after chemotherapy. Peripheral blood genomic DNA, not sorted cells or RNA, was the template. Trimming left V 3 bases short and J 11 bases short, with 12 bases between. This CDR3 has 12 amino acids. This clonotype was detected once. A mixed TRB-A/B primer pool amplified rearranged TRB by multiplex touch-down PCR. TCRdb re-called the multiplex PCR reads through MiXCR, storing one row per CDR3 protein. The sample has more than 2,000 distinct CDR3 sequences, 20% to 30% seen once. The gene calls are TRBV12-3 or TRBV12-4 and TRBJ2-3; D is unclear. The sequencing input was blood. The receptor was derived from a human donor with a solid tumor. CDR3 bases: TGTGCCAGCAGTTTTAGGGATTATAGGCAGTATTTT. Translation: CASSFRDYRQYF.